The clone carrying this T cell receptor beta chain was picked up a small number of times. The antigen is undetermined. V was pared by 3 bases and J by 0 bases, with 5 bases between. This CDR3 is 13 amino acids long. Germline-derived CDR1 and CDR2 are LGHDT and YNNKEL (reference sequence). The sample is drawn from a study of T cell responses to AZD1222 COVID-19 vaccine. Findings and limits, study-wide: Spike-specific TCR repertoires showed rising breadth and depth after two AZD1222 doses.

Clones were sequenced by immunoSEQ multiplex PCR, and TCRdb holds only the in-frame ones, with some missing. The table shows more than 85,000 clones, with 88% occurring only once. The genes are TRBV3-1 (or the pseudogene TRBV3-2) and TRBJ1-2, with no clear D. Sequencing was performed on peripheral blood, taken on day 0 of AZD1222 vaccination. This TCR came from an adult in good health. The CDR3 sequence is CASSHPANYGYTF. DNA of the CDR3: TGTGCCAGCAGCCATCCAGCTAACTATGGCTACACCTTC.